The entry below gives a single TCR beta chain sequence along with its context. The entry originates in a study of HIV-infected patients and healthy controls. MiXCR, applied by TCRdb to the 5' RACE reads, yields one record per CDR3 protein. The table has 18,000 or so distinct CDR3 sequences, roughly a fifth seen once; the top ten hold roughly a third. The CDR3 extends over 13 amino acids. Trimming cost V 6 bases and J 7 bases, with 15 bases left between them. The sample comprised CD8+ T cells from blood. The V and J genes are TRBV12-3 or TRBV12-4 and TRBJ2-5, with a possible D match to TRBD2 (6 bases). The source is a human donor in good health. The CDR3 loop reads CASSPREVGTQYF. In DNA, the CDR3 is TGTGCCAGCAGCCCAAGGGAGGTTGGGACCCAGTACTTC.